The 20 T cell receptor beta chains given below trace back to one sample, sequenced in a study of blood T cell repertoires in COVID-19. Measured with immunoSEQ multiplex PCR; TCRdb has only the in-frame clones, and not every one. Of approximately 210,000 clones listed, roughly 79% are singletons. The material sequenced was PBMCs or T cells enriched from blood (not recorded which). The receptors originated from a woman between 50 and 59 years old with acute COVID-19.

The sample holds one count of this clone. The rearrangement joins TRBV4-3 to TRBJ2-2, with 8 bases aligning to TRBD2. Germline V lookup: CDR1 LGHNA, CDR2 YSLEER. This CDR3 contains 19 residues. V lost 2 bases and J lost 2; bases outside the gene matches: 13. CDR3 nucleotide sequence: TGCGCCAGCAGCCAAAGCGTCACGGGAGGGCCGGGAAACACCGGGGAGCTGTTTTTT. Amino acids: CASSQSVTGGPGNTGELFF.

This chain links TRBV7-9 with TRBJ2-3; the match to TRBD1 covers 8 bases. Germline CDR1 and CDR2: SEHNR and FQNEAQ (reference sequence). J lost 2 bases, V lost 5 bases, and 6 bases had no gene match. The CDR3 extends over 15 amino acids. Here the CDR3 DNA reads TGTGCCAGCAGCCCCCGGACAGGGATCACAGATACGCAGTATTTT. This sequence encodes CASSPRTGITDTQYF.

J is TRBJ2-7 and V is TRBV20-1; 9 bases are shared with TRBD1. Germline V gene data show CDR1 as DFQATT and CDR2 as SNEGSKA (reference sequence). This CDR3 is built from 11 residues. The V and J ends lost 7 bases and 6 bases, in that order; junction bases with no gene match: 4. The CDR3 here is CSGQGGIEQYF. The CDR3 DNA reads as TGCAGTGGACAGGGGGGGATCGAGCAGTACTTC.

The chain recombines TRBV7-9 with TRBJ2-4, with TRBD1 matching 12 bases. Germline V CDR1 and CDR2: SEHNR, FQNEAQ (reference sequence). The CDR3 covers 16 residues. V shed 7 bases, J shed 5 bases, and the junction held 9 bases outside the gene matches. The CDR3 DNA follows: TGTGCCAGCAACCCACCGGGACAGGGGGCGGAAAACATTCAGTACTTC. Amino acids: CASNPPGQGAENIQYF.

The V gene is TRBV15, the J gene TRBJ1-2; 8 nucleotides align to TRBD1. With 7 bases clipped from V and 0 bases from J, the junction kept 10 bases outside the gene matches. The CDR3 loop spans 16 amino acids. The germline V gene encodes CDR1 LNHNV and CDR2 YYDKDF (reference sequence). The CDR3 DNA is TGTGCCACCAATCCGGGACAGGACCCCGCTAACTATGGCTACACCTTC. This encodes CATNPGQDPANYGYTF.

The chain combines TRBV23-1 with TRBJ2-5; 10 bases agree with TRBD2. Being an ORF, TRBV23-1 has a function that is uncertain. The V gene end was trimmed by 1 base and the J gene end by 5 bases; junction bases not matched to a gene: 28. This CDR3 has 23 amino acids. The CDR3 DNA follows: TGCGCCAGCAGTCAATTAGCCCCCCGGCGGTTCCGAGGAGAGCGGGAGGGCCGCGAGACCCAGTACTTC. Encoded protein: CASSQLAPRRFRGEREGRETQYF.

The chain is built from TRBV28 and TRBJ1-5; no reliable D call. The V and J ends lost 3 bases and 9 bases respectively, with 15 bases between them. CDR1 MDHEN and CDR2 SYDVKM come from the germline V gene. This CDR3 has 14 residues. The CDR3 nucleotides are TGTGCCAGCAGTTTTTCGTCGAAACCAGGGCCCCAGCATTTT. Amino acid sequence: CASSFSSKPGPQHF.

J is TRBJ2-1 and V is TRBV15; TRBD2 matches at 7 bases. The V and J ends lost 0 bases and 4 bases, in that order; junction bases with no gene match: 12. Per the germline V gene, CDR1 is LNHNV and CDR2 is YYDKDF (reference sequence). This CDR3 contains 18 residues. DNA for the CDR3: TGTGCCACCAGCAGAGAGCTCCCGGCTAGCGGCATATACAATGAGCAGTTCTTC. Translating it yields CATSRELPASGIYNEQFF. Based on the CDR3 plus reference TRBV15 and TRBJ2-1, the full variable domain is DAMVIQNPRYQVTQFGKPVTLSCSQTLNHNVMYWYQQKSSQAPKLLFHYYDKDFNNEADTPDNFQSRRPNTSFCFLDIRSPGLGDTAMYLCATSRELPASGIYNEQFFGPGTRLTVL.

This clone was found a few times. V and J are TRBV5-1 and TRBJ2-7, with unresolved D. Germline-derived CDR1 and CDR2 are SGHRS and YFSETQ. The ends were cut back, 2 bases at V and 0 bases at J, with 12 bases in the middle. The CDR3 length is 15 residues. The CDR3 DNA sequence: TGCGCCAGCAGCTTCTCTTGGCCAGTCTCCTACGAGCAGTACTTC. Its translation is CASSFSWPVSYEQYF.

The chain carries TRBV5-4 and TRBJ1-5; 7 nucleotides agree with TRBD1. Per the germline V gene, CDR1 is SGHNT and CDR2 is YYREEE (reference sequence). Trimming at V came to 4 bases and at J to 3 bases, leaving 7 bases not matched to a gene. The CDR3 loop spans 15 amino acids. In nucleotides, the CDR3 is TGTGCCAGCAGCATAGAGGGGGCCACCAATCAGCCCCAGCATTTT. Protein: CASSIEGATNQPQHF.

This clone occurred once. The CDR3: CASSYRVQPQHF. The CDR3 region has the DNA TGTGCCAGCAGCTACAGGGTCCAGCCCCAGCATTTT. The chain recombines TRBV12-3 or TRBV12-4 with TRBJ1-5; TRBD1 is a possible D gene (6 bases). V was clipped by 6 bases and J by 7 bases, with 10 bases between them. This CDR3 is built from 12 residues.

The chain carries TRBV10-1 and TRBJ2-7; possible D gene TRBD1, 5 bases. Trimming pared 1 base from V and 6 bases from J, leaving 19 bases between. Germline values: CDR1 WNHNN, CDR2 SYGVQD (reference sequence). This CDR3 comprises 16 residues. For the CDR3, the DNA is TGCGCCAGCAGTGAGTGCCGTTTCGGCAGGGCCTCCGAGCAGTACTTC. This encodes CASSECRFGRASEQYF.

The rearrangement joins TRBV5-1 to TRBJ2-5; the D gene is possibly TRBD1 (5 bases). V was clipped by 4 bases and J by 5 bases, with 15 bases between them. CDR3 length: 14 residues. CDR1 and CDR2 (germline): SGHRS, YFSETQ. CDR3 loop: CASSQPQGPETQYF. For the CDR3, the DNA is TGCGCCAGCAGCCAACCCCAGGGTCCGGAGACCCAGTACTTC.

V gene TRBV5-1 combines with J gene TRBJ1-2, with 12 bases aligning to TRBD1. The CDR3 has 16 residues. V was pared by 5 bases and J by 2 bases, with 7 bases of the junction left unmatched. CDR1 and CDR2 from the germline V gene are SGHRS and YFSETQ. CDR3 in DNA: TGCGCCAGCAGTCGGGGACAGGGGGCCTTAAACTATGGCTACACCTTC. The encoded protein is CASSRGQGALNYGYTF. Complete variable domain (other parts from reference TRBV5-1 and TRBJ1-2): KAGVTQTPRYLIKTRGQQVTLSCSPISGHRSVSWYQQTPGQGLQFLFEYFSETQRNKGNFPGRFSGRQFSNSRSEMNVSTLELGDSALYLCASSRGQGALNYGYTFGSGTRLTVV.

This clone was counted a few times. The chain combines TRBV19 with TRBJ2-5; possible D gene TRBD1, 6 bases. The CDR3 loop spans 13 amino acids. CDR1 and CDR2 from the germline V gene are LNHDA and SQIVND (reference sequence). The ends were cut back, 11 bases at V and 5 bases at J, with 18 bases in the middle. The DNA for the CDR3 is TGTGCCTCGAAAGCCCAGGGGCGGGAGACCCAGTACTTC. Its translation: CASKAQGRETQYF. Full variable domain (rest looked up from reference TRBV19 and TRBJ2-5): DGGITQSPKYLFRKEGQNVTLSCEQNLNHDAMYWYRQDPGQGLRLIYYSQIVNDFQKGDIAEGYSVSREKKESFPLTVTSAQKNPTAFYLCASKAQGRETQYFGPGTRLLVL.

This chain links TRBV12-3 or TRBV12-4 with TRBJ1-1, with 8 bases matching TRBD1. V shed 7 bases, J shed 7 bases, and the junction held 8 bases outside the gene matches. The CDR3 covers 13 residues. CDR3 in amino acids: CASTLGTGLEAFF. The DNA of the CDR3 is TGTGCCAGCACCCTTGGGACAGGACTTGAAGCTTTCTTT.

This chain links TRBV7-9 with TRBJ2-1; 7 bases fit TRBD2. This CDR3 region has 16 residues. Germline loops: CDR1 SEHNR, CDR2 FQNEAQ (reference sequence). J lost 4 bases, V lost 5 bases, and 11 bases had no gene match. CDR3 DNA: TGTGCCAGCAGCCGTCCAGACGGGCGGGGGTACAATGAGCAGTTCTTC. It encodes CASSRPDGRGYNEQFF.

The chain links TRBV6-2 or TRBV6-3 to TRBJ2-7, with 11 bases lining up with TRBD1. CDR1 is MNHEY, CDR2 SVGEGT, per germline. The V and J ends lost 2 bases and 0 bases, in that order; junction bases with no gene match: 3. The CDR3 contains 16 residues. The CDR3 coding sequence is TGTGCCAGCAGTTACCCGGGACAGGGGGTCTCCTACGAGCAGTACTTC. Translation gives CASSYPGQGVSYEQYF.

The rearrangement links TRBV5-4 to TRBJ1-1; 9 bases line up with TRBD1. This CDR3 comprises 15 residues. Germline-derived CDR1 and CDR2 are SGHNT and YYREEE (reference sequence). V trimming: 0 bases; J trimming: 2 bases; junction bases outside the gene matches: 2. The CDR3 region has the DNA TGTGCCAGCAGCTTGGGGACAGGGGTTAACACTGAAGCTTTCTTT. It translates to CASSLGTGVNTEAFF.

The rearrangement links TRBV15 to TRBJ2-1; D is perhaps TRBD2 (5 bases). CDR1 and CDR2 from the germline V gene are LNHNV and YYDKDF (reference sequence). Trimming took off 9 bases at V and 5 bases at J, with 11 bases between the two ends. The CDR3 length is 12 residues. CDR3 sequence: CATGRRDNEQFF. The DNA for the CDR3 is TGTGCCACGGGGAGAAGGGACAATGAGCAGTTCTTC.